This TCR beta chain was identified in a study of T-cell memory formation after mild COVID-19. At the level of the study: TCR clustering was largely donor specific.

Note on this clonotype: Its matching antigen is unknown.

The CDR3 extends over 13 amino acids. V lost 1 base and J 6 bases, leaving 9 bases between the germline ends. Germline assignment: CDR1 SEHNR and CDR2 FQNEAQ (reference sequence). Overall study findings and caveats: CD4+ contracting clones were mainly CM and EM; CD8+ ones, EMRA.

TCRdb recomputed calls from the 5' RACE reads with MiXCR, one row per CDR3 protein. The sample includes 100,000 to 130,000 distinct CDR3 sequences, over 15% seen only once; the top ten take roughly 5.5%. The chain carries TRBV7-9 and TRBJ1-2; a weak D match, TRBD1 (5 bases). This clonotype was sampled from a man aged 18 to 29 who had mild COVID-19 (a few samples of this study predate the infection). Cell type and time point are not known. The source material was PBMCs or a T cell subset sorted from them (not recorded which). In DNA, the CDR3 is TGTGCCAGCAGCTTAGTAGGGACTGATGGCTACACCTTC. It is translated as CASSLVGTDGYTF.